These T cell receptor beta chains were read from a single sample in a study of read filtering for tumor transcriptome and immune sequencing. TCRdb processed the reads anew with MiXCR; each CDR3 protein has one entry. Altogether about 40,000 distinct CDR3 sequences are present, approximately 13% being singletons, with the ten largest covering about 38%. What was sequenced was a population of CD138-negative cells sorted from bone marrow. All receptors derive from a donor at least 40 years old with multiple myeloma. Both conserved end residues are part of each CDR3. The D gene is left open where the match is weak. The size entry is marked missing in some rows and otherwise reads once, few, many or a size class.

J | D | V | size | CDR3 | DNA
TRBJ2-3 | - | TRBV11-1 | - | CASSQARQAGTDTQYF | TGTGCCAGCAGCCAAGCCAGACAGGCGGGGACAGATACACAGTATTTT
TRBJ2-1 | TRBD1 | TRBV20-1 | many | CSARDWDRREQFF | TGCAGTGCTAGAGATTGGGACAGGAGAGAGCAGTTCTTC
TRBJ2-3 | - | TRBV3-1 | many | CASSQQGVDTQYF | TGTGCCAGCAGCCAACAGGGAGTAGATACGCAGTATTTT
TRBJ2-1 | TRBD2 | TRBV3-1 | - | CASSQERLTSGRHEQFF | TGTGCCAGCAGCCAAGAAAGGCTGACTAGCGGGAGACATGAGCAGTTCTTC
TRBJ2-1 | TRBD2 | TRBV10-3 | many | CAISGSLAGGNEQFF | TGTGCCATCAGTGGTTCCCTAGCGGGAGGAAATGAGCAGTTCTTC
TRBJ2-7 | TRBD2 | TRBV5-1 | - | CASSLQASGRREQYF | TGCGCCAGCAGCCTGCAAGCTAGCGGGAGAAGGGAGCAGTACTTC
TRBJ2-2 | - | TRBV7-9 | medium-sized | CASSFSGNTGELFF | TGTGCCAGCAGCTTCTCTGGGAACACCGGGGAGCTGTTTTTT
TRBJ2-7 | TRBD2 | TRBV18 | many | CASSPRDYKYEQYF | TGTGCCAGCTCACCCCGGGACTACAAATACGAGCAGTACTTC
TRBJ2-5 | TRBD1 | TRBV29-1 | many | CSVDDRGETQYF | TGCAGCGTCGATGACAGGGGTGAGACCCAGTACTTC
TRBJ2-5 | - | TRBV7-9 | many | CASRPPLRWGETQYF | TGTGCCAGCAGGCCGCCGCTCCGTTGGGGAGAGACCCAGTACTTC
TRBJ2-1 | - | TRBV20-1 | many | CSASPRSSYNEQFF | TGCAGTGCTAGCCCTAGGAGCTCCTACAATGAGCAGTTCTTC
TRBJ2-1 | - | TRBV30 | many | CAWDPGTMNNEQFF | TGTGCCTGGGATCCGGGGACAATGAACAATGAGCAGTTCTTC
TRBJ2-7 | TRBD2 | TRBV7-2 | many | CASSPGPGGRGGRQSSGRYYEQYF | TGTGCCAGCAGCCCCGGGCCCGGGGGGCGGGGGGGAAGACAGTCCAGCGGGAGGTATTACGAGCAGTACTTC
TRBJ2-7 | TRBD2 | TRBV20-1 | many | CSARGLAGGYEQYF | TGCAGTGCTAGAGGACTAGCGGGAGGCTACGAGCAGTACTTC
TRBJ2-1 | TRBD2 | TRBV4-3 | - | CASGQVPGLALREQFF | TGCGCCAGCGGCCAGGTGCCGGGACTAGCTTTGAGGGAGCAGTTCTTC
TRBJ1-2 | TRBD1 | TRBV7-2 | many | CASSLDRGRMNGYTF | TGTGCCAGCAGTCTTGACAGGGGGCGAATGAATGGCTACACCTTC
TRBJ1-6 | - | TRBV7-2 | many | CASSLEGGGLGPLHF | TGTGCCAGCAGCTTAGAGGGAGGGGGGTTAGGACCCCTCCACTTT
TRBJ2-5 | - | TRBV5-1 | many | CASSLGPPVDQYF | TGCGCCAGCAGCTTGGGACCACCCGTTGACCAGTACTTC
TRBJ2-1 | TRBD2 | TRBV5-1 | many | CASSLEVSGVYNEQFF | TGCGCCAGCAGCTTGGAGGTTAGCGGGGTATACAATGAGCAGTTCTTC
TRBJ2-3 | - | TRBV6-5 | medium-sized | CASSYSEGDPTDTQYF | TGTGCCAGCAGTTACTCGGAGGGAGACCCCACAGATACGCAGTATTTT
TRBJ2-5 | - | TRBV11-2 | many | CASSSQKADQETQYF | TGCGCCAGCAGCTCCCAAAAGGCGGACCAAGAGACCCAGTACTTC
TRBJ1-2 | - | TRBV4-1 | many | CASSPPLSYGYTF | TGCGCCAGCAGCCCACCCTTGTCCTATGGCTACACCTTC
TRBJ1-5 | TRBD1 | TRBV6-2/TRBV6-3 | few | CASSRDRASGQPQHF | TGTGCCAGCAGCCGGGACAGGGCTTCTGGTCAGCCCCAGCATTTT
TRBJ2-1 | - | TRBV7-2 | many | CASSLEGLGENEQFF | TGTGCCAGCAGCTTAGAAGGGCTGGGGGAAAATGAGCAGTTCTTC
TRBJ2-1 | - | TRBV9 | many | CASSVADSMVQFF | TGTGCCAGCAGCGTAGCCGACAGCATGGTGCAGTTCTTC
TRBJ2-1 | TRBD2 | TRBV25-1 | - | CASSRLAGYNGQFF | TGTGCCAGCAGTAGGCTAGCGGGGTACAATGGGCAGTTCTTC
TRBJ2-1 | TRBD2 | TRBV5-6 | many | CASSLVASGRANEQFF | TGTGCCAGCAGCTTGGTGGCTAGCGGGAGGGCGAATGAGCAGTTCTTC
TRBJ2-4 | TRBD1 | TRBV20-1 | many | CSARDRKNIQYF | TGCAGTGCTAGGGACAGGAAAAACATTCAGTACTTC
TRBJ1-1 | - | TRBV7-6 | many | CASSLATGRWNTEAFF | TGTGCCAGCAGCTTAGCCACAGGGAGGTGGAACACTGAAGCTTTCTTT
TRBJ2-3 | TRBD1 | TRBV11-1 | many | CASSPSNRGADTQYF | TGTGCCAGCAGCCCCTCTAACAGGGGAGCAGATACGCAGTATTTT
TRBJ2-5 | - | TRBV7-8 | - | CASSLGRWGKQETQYF | TGTGCCAGCAGCTTGGGTCGGTGGGGGAAGCAAGAGACCCAGTACTTC
TRBJ2-7 | TRBD2 | TRBV20-1 | many | CSARDLSGRSYEQYF | TGCAGTGCTAGAGATCTCAGCGGGAGGTCCTACGAGCAGTACTTC
TRBJ2-6 | - | TRBV19 | many | CASSGGAGANVLTF | TGTGCCAGTAGTGGAGGGGCTGGGGCCAACGTCCTGACTTTC